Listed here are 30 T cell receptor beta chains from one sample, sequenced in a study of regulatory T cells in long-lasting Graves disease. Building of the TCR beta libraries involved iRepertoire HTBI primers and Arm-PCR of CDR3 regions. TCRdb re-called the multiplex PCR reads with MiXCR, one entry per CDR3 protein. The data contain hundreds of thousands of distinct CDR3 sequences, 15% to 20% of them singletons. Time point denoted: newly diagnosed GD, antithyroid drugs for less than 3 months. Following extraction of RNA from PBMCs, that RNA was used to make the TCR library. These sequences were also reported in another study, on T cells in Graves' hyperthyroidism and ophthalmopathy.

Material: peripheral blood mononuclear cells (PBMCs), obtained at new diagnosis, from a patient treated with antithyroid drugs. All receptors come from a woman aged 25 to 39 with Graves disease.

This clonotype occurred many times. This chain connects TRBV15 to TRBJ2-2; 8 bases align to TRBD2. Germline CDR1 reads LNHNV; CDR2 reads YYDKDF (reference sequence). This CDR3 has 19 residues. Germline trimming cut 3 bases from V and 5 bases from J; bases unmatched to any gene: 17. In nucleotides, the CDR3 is TGTGCCACCAGCAGCACGACTCATCCGGGACTAGGTGGGACCGGGGAGCTGTTTTTT. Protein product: CATSSTTHPGLGGTGELFF.

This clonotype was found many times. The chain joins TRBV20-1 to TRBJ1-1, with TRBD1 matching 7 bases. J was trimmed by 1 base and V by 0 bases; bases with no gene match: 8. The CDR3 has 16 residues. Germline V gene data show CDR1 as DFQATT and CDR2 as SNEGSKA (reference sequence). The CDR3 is CSARDGRQGSNTEAFF. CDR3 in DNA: TGCAGTGCTAGAGACGGACGACAGGGATCGAACACTGAAGCTTTCTTT.

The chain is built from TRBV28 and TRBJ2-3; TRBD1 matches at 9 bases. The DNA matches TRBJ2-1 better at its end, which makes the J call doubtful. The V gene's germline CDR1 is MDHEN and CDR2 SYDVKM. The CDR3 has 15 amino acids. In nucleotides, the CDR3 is TGTGCCAGCAGTTCCGCCGGGACAGGGAAGGGTGAGCAGTTCTTC. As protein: CASSSAGTGKGEQFF.

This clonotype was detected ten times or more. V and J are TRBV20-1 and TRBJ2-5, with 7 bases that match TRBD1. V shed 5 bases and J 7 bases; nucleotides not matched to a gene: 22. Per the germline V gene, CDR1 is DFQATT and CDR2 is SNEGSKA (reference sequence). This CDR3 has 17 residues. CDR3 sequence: CSAPDVQGIASIGTQYF. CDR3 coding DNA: TGCAGTGCTCCGGACGTACAGGGGATCGCTAGTATAGGGACCCAGTACTTC.

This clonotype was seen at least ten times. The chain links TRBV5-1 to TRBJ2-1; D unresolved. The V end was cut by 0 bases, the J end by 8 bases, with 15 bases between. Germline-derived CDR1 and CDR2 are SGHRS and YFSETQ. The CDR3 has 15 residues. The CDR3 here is CASSLDSGAIDEQFF. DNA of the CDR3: TGCGCCAGCAGCTTGGATTCGGGTGCAATAGATGAGCAGTTCTTC.

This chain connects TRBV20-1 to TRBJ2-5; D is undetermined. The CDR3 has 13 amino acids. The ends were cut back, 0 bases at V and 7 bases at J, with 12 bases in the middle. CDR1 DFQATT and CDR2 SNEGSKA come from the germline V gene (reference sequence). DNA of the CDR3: TGCAGTGCTAGAGACGCCAGCCCGGGGACCCAGTACTTC. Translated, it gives CSARDASPGTQYF.

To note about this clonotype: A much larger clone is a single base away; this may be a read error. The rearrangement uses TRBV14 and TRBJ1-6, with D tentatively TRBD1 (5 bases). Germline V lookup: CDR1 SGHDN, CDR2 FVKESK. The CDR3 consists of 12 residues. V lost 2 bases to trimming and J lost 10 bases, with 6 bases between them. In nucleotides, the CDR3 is TGTGCCAGCAGCCAAACAGGATCACCCCTCCACTTT. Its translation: CASSQTGSPLHF.

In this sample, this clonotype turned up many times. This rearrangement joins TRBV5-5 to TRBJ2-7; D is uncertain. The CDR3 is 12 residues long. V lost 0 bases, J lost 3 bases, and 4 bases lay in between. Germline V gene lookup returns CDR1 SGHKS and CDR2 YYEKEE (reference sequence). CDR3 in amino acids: CASSLAHYEQYF. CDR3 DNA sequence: TGTGCCAGCAGCTTGGCCCACTACGAGCAGTACTTC.

The CDR3: CASRLAGGVIYEQYF. For the CDR3, the DNA is TGTGCCAGCAGGCTAGCGGGAGGAGTTATCTACGAGCAGTACTTC. This chain links TRBV6-1 with TRBJ2-7; 11 nucleotides match TRBD2. Germline V CDR1 and CDR2: MNHNS, SASEGT. V trimming: 6 bases; J trimming: 3 bases; junction bases outside the gene matches: 7. There are 15 residues in the CDR3.

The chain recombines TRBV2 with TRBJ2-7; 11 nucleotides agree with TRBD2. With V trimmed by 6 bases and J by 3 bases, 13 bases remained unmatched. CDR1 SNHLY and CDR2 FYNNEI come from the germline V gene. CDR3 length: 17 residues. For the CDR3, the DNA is TGTGCCAGCAGCCAAATGGTAGCGGGAGGGTGGAGCTACGAGCAGTACTTC. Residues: CASSQMVAGGWSYEQYF.

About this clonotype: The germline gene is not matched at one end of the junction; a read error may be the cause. DNA of the CDR3: TGTGCCAGCAGCCGGGGGACAGGGCTCTCCAACGAGCAGTACTTC. Protein product: CASSRGTGLSNEQYF. The chain is built from TRBV5-5 and TRBJ2-7, with TRBD1 matching 9 bases. The CDR3 sequence is 15 residues long. In germline, CDR1 is SGHKS, CDR2 YYEKEE (reference sequence).

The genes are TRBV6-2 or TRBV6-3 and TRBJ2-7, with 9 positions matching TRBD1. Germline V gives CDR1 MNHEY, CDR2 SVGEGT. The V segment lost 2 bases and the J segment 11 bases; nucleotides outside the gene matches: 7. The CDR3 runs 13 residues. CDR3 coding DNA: TGTGCCAGCAGTTACGGGACAGGGAATTGGGAGTACTTC. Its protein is CASSYGTGNWEYF.

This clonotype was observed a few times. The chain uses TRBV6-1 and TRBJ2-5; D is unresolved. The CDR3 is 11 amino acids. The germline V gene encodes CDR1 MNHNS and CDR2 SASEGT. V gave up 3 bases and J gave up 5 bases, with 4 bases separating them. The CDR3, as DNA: TGTGCCAGCAGTGATTTGGAGACCCAGTACTTC. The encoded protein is CASSDLETQYF.

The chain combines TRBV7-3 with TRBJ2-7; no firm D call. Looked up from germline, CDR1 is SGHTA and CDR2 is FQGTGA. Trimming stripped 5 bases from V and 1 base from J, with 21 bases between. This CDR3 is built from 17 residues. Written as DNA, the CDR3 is TGTGCCAGCAGCCCCCGCCGCCTAGTCGAAGTTTCCTACGAGCAGTACTTC. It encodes CASSPRRLVEVSYEQYF. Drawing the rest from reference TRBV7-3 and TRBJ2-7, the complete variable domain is GAGVSQTPSNKVTEKGKYVELRCDPISGHTALYWYRQSLGQGPEFLIYFQGTGAADDSGLPNDRFFAVRPEGSVSTLKIQRTERGDSAVYLCASSPRRLVEVSYEQYFGPGTRLTVT.

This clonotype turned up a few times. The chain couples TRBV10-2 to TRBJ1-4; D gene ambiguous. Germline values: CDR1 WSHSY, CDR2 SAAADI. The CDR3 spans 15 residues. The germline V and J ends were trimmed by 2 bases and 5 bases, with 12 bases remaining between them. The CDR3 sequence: CASSEPAIGNEKLFF. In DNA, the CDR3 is TGCGCCAGCAGTGAGCCGGCAATAGGAAATGAAAAACTGTTTTTT.

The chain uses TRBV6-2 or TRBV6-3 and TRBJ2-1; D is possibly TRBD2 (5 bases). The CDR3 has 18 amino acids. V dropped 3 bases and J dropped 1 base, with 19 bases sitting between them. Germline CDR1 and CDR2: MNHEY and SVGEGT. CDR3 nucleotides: TGTGCCAGCAGTTATAAGTCCAATCGGGGAACATCCTACAATGAGCAGTTCTTC. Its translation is CASSYKSNRGTSYNEQFF.

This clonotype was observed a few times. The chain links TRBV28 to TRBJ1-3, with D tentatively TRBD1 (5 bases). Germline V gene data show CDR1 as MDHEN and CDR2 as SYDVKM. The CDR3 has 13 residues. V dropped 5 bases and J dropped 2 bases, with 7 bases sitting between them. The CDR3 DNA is TGTGCCAGCAGTCAGGGACCTGGAAACACCATATATTTT. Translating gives CASSQGPGNTIYF.

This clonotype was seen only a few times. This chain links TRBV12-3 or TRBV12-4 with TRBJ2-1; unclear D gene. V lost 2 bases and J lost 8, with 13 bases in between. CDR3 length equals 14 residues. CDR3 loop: CASSLQVSSHEQFF. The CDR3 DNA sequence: TGTGCCAGCAGTTTACAGGTATCATCCCATGAGCAGTTCTTC.

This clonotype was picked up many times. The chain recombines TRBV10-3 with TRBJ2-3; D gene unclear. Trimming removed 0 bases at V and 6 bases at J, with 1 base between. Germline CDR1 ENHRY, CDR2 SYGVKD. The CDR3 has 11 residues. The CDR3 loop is CAISESDTQYF. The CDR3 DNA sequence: TGTGCCATCAGTGAGTCGGATACGCAGTATTTT.

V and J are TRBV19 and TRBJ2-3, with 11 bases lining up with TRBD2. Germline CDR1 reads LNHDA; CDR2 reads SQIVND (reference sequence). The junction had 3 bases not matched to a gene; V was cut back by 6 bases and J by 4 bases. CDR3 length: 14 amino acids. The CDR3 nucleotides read TGTGCCAGTAGCACACTAGCGGGAGCAGATACGCAGTATTTT. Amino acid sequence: CASSTLAGADTQYF.

The chain's CDR3 is CASSEFQVSCSGPQHF. CDR3 DNA sequence: TGTGCCAGCAGTGAATTCCAGGTATCGTGTTCTGGGCCCCAGCATTTT. The genes are TRBV25-1 and TRBJ1-5; D is uncertain. The CDR3 loop spans 16 amino acids. CDR1 and CDR2 from the germline V gene are MGHDK and SYGVNS. Trimming cost V 1 base and J 9 bases, with 19 bases left between them. Together with reference TRBV25-1 and TRBJ1-5, the CDR3 gives the full variable domain: EADIYQTPRYLVIGTGKKITLECSQTMGHDKMYWYQQDPGMELHLIHYSYGVNSTEKGDLSSESTVSRIRTEHFPLTLESARPSHTSQYLCASSEFQVSCSGPQHFGDGTRLSIL.

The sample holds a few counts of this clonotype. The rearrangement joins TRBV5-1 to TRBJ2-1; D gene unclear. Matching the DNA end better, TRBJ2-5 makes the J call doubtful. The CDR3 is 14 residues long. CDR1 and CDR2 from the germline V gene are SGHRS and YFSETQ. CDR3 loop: CASSFDRVGETQYF. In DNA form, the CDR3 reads TGCGCCAGCAGCTTCGACCGGGTCGGGGAGACCCAGTACTTC.

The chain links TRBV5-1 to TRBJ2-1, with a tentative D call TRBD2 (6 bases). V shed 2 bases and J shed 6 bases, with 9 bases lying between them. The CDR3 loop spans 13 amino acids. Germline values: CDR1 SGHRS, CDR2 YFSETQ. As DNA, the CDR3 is TGCGCCAGCAGCTTCGGGAGCACCAATGAGCAGTTCTTC. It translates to CASSFGSTNEQFF.

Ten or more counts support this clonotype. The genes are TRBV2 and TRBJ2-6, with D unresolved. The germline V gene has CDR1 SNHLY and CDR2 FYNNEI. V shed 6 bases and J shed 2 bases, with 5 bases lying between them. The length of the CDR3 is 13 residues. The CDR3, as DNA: TGTGCCAGCAGCCGACCTGGGGCCAACGTCCTGACTTTC. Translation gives CASSRPGANVLTF.

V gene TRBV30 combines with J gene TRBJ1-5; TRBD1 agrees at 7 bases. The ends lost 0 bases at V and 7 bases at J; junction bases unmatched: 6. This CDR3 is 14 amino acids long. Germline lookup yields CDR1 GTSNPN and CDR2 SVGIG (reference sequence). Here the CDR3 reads CAWSVMTGKQPQHF. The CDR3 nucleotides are TGTGCCTGGAGTGTAATGACAGGGAAACAGCCCCAGCATTTT.

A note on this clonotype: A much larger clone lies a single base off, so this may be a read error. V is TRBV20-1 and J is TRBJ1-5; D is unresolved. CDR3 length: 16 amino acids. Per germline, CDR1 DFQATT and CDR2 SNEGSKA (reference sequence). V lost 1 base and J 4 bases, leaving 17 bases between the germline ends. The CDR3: CSARGRSWYGNQPQHF. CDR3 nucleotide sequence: TGCAGTGCTAGAGGCAGGTCCTGGTACGGGAATCAGCCCCAGCATTTT.

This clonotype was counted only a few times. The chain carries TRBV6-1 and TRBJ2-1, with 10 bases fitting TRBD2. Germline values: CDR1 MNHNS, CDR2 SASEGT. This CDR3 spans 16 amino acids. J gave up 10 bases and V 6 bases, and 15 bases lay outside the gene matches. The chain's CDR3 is CASSPPGTSVKREQFF. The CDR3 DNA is TGTGCCAGCAGCCCCCCCGGGACTAGCGTAAAACGGGAGCAGTTCTTC.

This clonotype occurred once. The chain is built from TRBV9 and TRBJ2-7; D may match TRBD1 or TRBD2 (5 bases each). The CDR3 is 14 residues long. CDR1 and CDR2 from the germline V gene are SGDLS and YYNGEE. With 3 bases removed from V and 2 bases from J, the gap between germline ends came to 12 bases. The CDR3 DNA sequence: TGTGCCAGCAGCGGGGGACCGGAGCCCTACGAGCAGTACTTC. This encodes CASSGGPEPYEQYF.

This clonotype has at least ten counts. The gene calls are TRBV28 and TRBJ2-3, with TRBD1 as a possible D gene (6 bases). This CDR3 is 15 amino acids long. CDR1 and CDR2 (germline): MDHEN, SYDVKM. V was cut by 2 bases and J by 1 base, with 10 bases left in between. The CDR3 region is CASSLGQLGTDTQYF. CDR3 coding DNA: TGTGCCAGCAGTTTAGGACAGTTGGGCACAGATACGCAGTATTTT.

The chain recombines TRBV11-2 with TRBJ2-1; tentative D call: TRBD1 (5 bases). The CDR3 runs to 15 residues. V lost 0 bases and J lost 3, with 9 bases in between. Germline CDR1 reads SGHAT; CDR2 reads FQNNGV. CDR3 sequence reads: CASSLDAGNYNEQFF. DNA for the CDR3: TGTGCCAGCAGCTTAGATGCAGGGAACTACAATGAGCAGTTCTTC.